This T cell receptor beta chain comes out of a study of blood T cell repertoires in COVID-19. Background on the study: Sites in the United States, Italy and Spain provided acute and convalescent COVID-19 samples.

The method was immunoSEQ multiplex PCR; TCRdb's version includes in-frame clones alone and lacks a portion of them. The sample holds about 170,000 clones; approximately 86% are singletons and the top ten take approximately 8.2%. Enrolment of Seattle patients took place during active infection, and they were followed longitudinally. Germline V gene lookup returns CDR1 SGHRS and CDR2 YFSETQ. V shed 3 bases, J shed 10 bases, and the junction held 9 bases outside the gene matches. The CDR3 is 13 residues long. This clonotype was obtained from a woman older than 75 with COVID-19, enrolled during active disease. This chain connects TRBV5-1 to TRBJ1-1; the match to TRBD1 covers 7 bases. Input material: peripheral blood. The chain's CDR3 is CASSWDSDSVAFF. For the CDR3, the DNA is TGCGCCAGCAGCTGGGACAGCGACAGCGTAGCTTTCTTT.